Shown below are 21 T cell receptor beta chains from a single sample sequenced in a study of blood T cell repertoires in COVID-19. The assay was immunoSEQ multiplex PCR, and TCRdb's table has in-frame clones only and misses some. Here the sample spans under 150,000 clones, roughly four fifths being singletons. The sequenced sample consisted of PBMCs or T cells enriched from blood (not recorded which). The origin of the receptors is a man aged 25 to 40 who had recovered from COVID-19.

The chain has TRBV25-1 and TRBJ1-5; no firm D call. Deletions cut 3 bases from V and 3 bases from J, with 9 bases between. The CDR3 has 14 amino acids. CDR1 is MGHDK, CDR2 SYGVNS, per germline. CDR3 in amino acids: CASSDPANNQPQHF. DNA of the CDR3: TGTGCCAGCAGTGATCCCGCGAACAATCAGCCCCAGCATTTT.

This chain connects TRBV7-2 to TRBJ1-3; D not resolved. Germline assignment: CDR1 SGHTA and CDR2 FQGNSA. This CDR3 is built from 16 residues. The germline V and J ends were trimmed by 4 bases and 0 bases, with 13 bases remaining between them. For the CDR3, the DNA is TGTGCCAGCAGCTGGGCCGAGGGCAGCTCTGGAAACACCATATATTTT. This sequence encodes CASSWAEGSSGNTIYF.

The chain employs TRBV13 and TRBJ2-2; D possibly corresponds to TRBD1 (6 bases). The CDR3 runs 15 residues. Trimming cost V 6 bases and J 4 bases, with 15 bases left between them. Germline CDR1 is PRHDT and CDR2 is FYEKMQ (reference sequence). The CDR3 is CASSWDKELTGELFF. The CDR3 DNA reads TGTGCCAGCAGTTGGGACAAGGAACTCACCGGGGAGCTGTTTTTT.

This clone was detected only once. The V gene is TRBV14, the J gene TRBJ2-7, with 11 bases lining up with TRBD2. V lost 3 bases to trimming and J lost 4 bases; unmatched junction nucleotides: 14. The CDR3 is made up of 18 amino acids. Germline lookup yields CDR1 SGHDN and CDR2 FVKESK. DNA for the CDR3: TGTGCCAGCAGCCACGAATTACTAGCGGGAGTCGAAGTTTACGAGCAGTACTTC. Amino acids: CASSHELLAGVEVYEQYF.

This chain links TRBV20-1 with TRBJ2-1; TRBD1 matches 8 bases. The V and J ends lost 3 bases and 4 bases, in that order; junction bases with no gene match: 17. Germline V gene data show CDR1 as DFQATT and CDR2 as SNEGSKA (reference sequence). This CDR3 has 18 amino acids. Here the CDR3 reads CSASGQGVRLATYNEQFF. The CDR3, as DNA: TGCAGTGCTAGTGGACAGGGAGTCAGGTTAGCGACATACAATGAGCAGTTCTTC.

The chain carries TRBV10-1 and TRBJ2-4, with D possibly being TRBD2 (5 bases). Germline CDR1 reads WNHNN; CDR2 reads SYGVQD (reference sequence). CDR3 length: 16 residues. V lost 3 bases and J 3 bases, leaving 15 bases between the germline ends. CDR3 bases: TGCGCCAGCAGTGAAGGCGAGGCTGGAGGCAAAAACATTCAGTACTTC. Protein sequence: CASSEGEAGGKNIQYF.

The chain joins TRBV7-9 to TRBJ2-1; perhaps TRBD2 as D (6 bases). The germline V gene has CDR1 SEHNR and CDR2 FQNEAQ (reference sequence). The CDR3 totals 14 residues. The ends were cut back, 6 bases at V and 2 bases at J, with 11 bases in the middle. The CDR3 DNA is TGTGCCAGCAGTGCGGGGTCCCCCTACAATGAGCAGTTCTTC. The encoded protein is CASSAGSPYNEQFF.

This clone was detected only a few times. The chain couples TRBV7-2 to TRBJ2-3; 8 bases align to TRBD2. This CDR3 has 14 residues. Germline-derived CDR1 and CDR2 are SGHTA and FQGNSA. J was trimmed by 7 bases and V by 6 bases; bases with no gene match: 9. The CDR3 sequence is CASSTRGGRNTQYF. In DNA, the CDR3 is TGTGCCAGCAGTACACGGGGGGGGAGAAATACGCAGTATTTT.

The chain carries TRBV18 and TRBJ2-1, with TRBD2 identical over 14 bases. Germline loops: CDR1 KGHSH, CDR2 LQKENI. CDR3 size: 16 residues. With V trimmed by 6 bases and J by 6 bases, 7 bases remained unmatched. CDR3 sequence (DNA): TGTGCCAGCTCCCCTTGGGGGACTAGCGGGAGCAATGAGCAGTTCTTC. This encodes CASSPWGTSGSNEQFF.

This clone was seen once. This chain links TRBV7-8 with TRBJ1-1; D is perhaps TRBD1 (5 bases). This CDR3 comprises 14 residues. Germline values: CDR1 SGHVS, CDR2 FQNEAQ. Trimming left V 1 base short and J 2 bases short, with 8 bases between. CDR3 protein: CASSLDRPNTEAFF. CDR3 nucleotide sequence: TGTGCCAGCAGCTTAGACAGGCCCAACACTGAAGCTTTCTTT.

The V gene is TRBV19, the J gene TRBJ1-2, with TRBD1 matching over 8 bases. Germline V CDR1 and CDR2: LNHDA, SQIVND (reference sequence). This CDR3 contains 14 residues. After removal of 1 base from V and 5 bases from J, the junction contained 3 bases not matched to a gene. CDR3 protein: CASSIGTGSYGYTF. DNA of the CDR3: TGTGCCAGTAGTATAGGGACAGGGAGTTATGGCTACACCTTC.

This clone was seen only a few times. The chain is built from TRBV19 and TRBJ1-2; 8 bases match TRBD1. The length of the CDR3 is 17 residues. Germline CDR1 and CDR2: LNHDA and SQIVND (reference sequence). With 4 bases clipped from V and 2 bases from J, the junction kept 12 bases outside the gene matches. CDR3 protein: CASSTVGTGGHNYGYTF. In nucleotides, the CDR3 is TGTGCCAGTAGTACTGTAGGGACAGGCGGACACAACTATGGCTACACCTTC.

This clone was picked up a small number of times. The rearrangement links TRBV3-1 (or the pseudogene TRBV3-2) to TRBJ1-1; possible D gene TRBD1, 6 bases. The germline V gene has CDR1 LGHDT and CDR2 YNNKEL (reference sequence). V lost 3 bases, J lost 5 bases, and 10 bases lay in between. This CDR3 is built from 13 residues. The CDR3 DNA is TGTGCCAGCAGCCAGGGGGCGCAAACTGAAGCTTTCTTT. Amino acid sequence: CASSQGAQTEAFF.

This clone was seen a handful of times. V and J are TRBV9 and TRBJ2-7, with no clear D. CDR3 length equals 14 residues. Germline CDR1 and CDR2: SGDLS and YYNGEE. The V and J ends lost 4 bases and 4 bases respectively, with 15 bases between them. The CDR3 loop is CASSPTGVTYEQYF. CDR3 in DNA: TGTGCCAGCAGCCCCACCGGAGTTACTTACGAGCAGTACTTC. The full variable domain, rest sourced from reference TRBV9 and TRBJ2-7, is DSGVTQTPKHLITATGQRVTLRCSPRSGDLSVYWYQQSLDQGLQFLIQYYNGEERAKGNILERFSAQQFPDLHSELNLSSLELGDSALYFCASSPTGVTYEQYFGPGTRLTVT.

This clone was seen more than once but under ten times. The rearrangement links TRBV21-1 to TRBJ2-5; no DNA check was done on the table's D call, TRBD2. TRBV21-1 is classified as a pseudogene. The CDR3 covers 15 residues. The CDR3 nucleotides read TGTGCCAGCAGCAAGTGGACTAGCGGTAAAGAGACCCAGTACTTC. Translation gives CASSKWTSGKETQYF.

The J gene is TRBJ1-1, the V gene TRBV27; 7 nucleotides align to TRBD1. Germline loops: CDR1 MNHEY, CDR2 SMNVEV (reference sequence). Trimming at V came to 5 bases and at J to 0 bases, leaving 6 bases not matched to a gene. This CDR3 is 15 amino acids long. The CDR3 bases are TGTGCCAGCAGTCTAGGGACAGCCCTGAACACTGAAGCTTTCTTT. This encodes CASSLGTALNTEAFF.

J is TRBJ1-5 and V is TRBV5-1; 7 bases match TRBD1. The CDR3 length is 21 residues. V shed 4 bases, J shed 0 bases, and the junction held 22 bases outside the gene matches. CDR1 and CDR2 (germline): SGHRS, YFSETQ. This CDR3 reads CASSPNGRDRWIDHSNQPQHF. CDR3 DNA: TGCGCCAGCAGCCCAAACGGAAGGGACAGATGGATTGACCATAGCAATCAGCCCCAGCATTTT.

The chain uses TRBV28 and TRBJ2-2; 7 nucleotides match TRBD2. This CDR3 is 15 amino acids long. The ends lost 8 bases at V and 2 bases at J; junction bases unmatched: 8. The germline V gene encodes CDR1 MDHEN and CDR2 SYDVKM. The CDR3 protein is CASGGLAENTGELFF. CDR3 nucleotide sequence: TGTGCCAGCGGAGGGCTAGCGGAAAACACCGGGGAGCTGTTTTTT.

This clone has a single count. V and J are TRBV6-5 and TRBJ2-1, with 9 bases matching TRBD1. Per the germline V gene, CDR1 is MNHEY and CDR2 is SVGAGI. CDR3 length equals 13 residues. V was clipped by 5 bases and J by 12 bases; unmatched bases: 8. The DNA for the CDR3 is TGTGCCAGCAGTCCTACAGGGGGCGCATGGCAGTTCTTC. Amino acid sequence: CASSPTGGAWQFF.

This chain joins TRBV12-5 and TRBJ1-5; possible D gene TRBD1, 5 bases. The germline CDR1 and CDR2 sequences are LGHNT and FRNRAP. The CDR3 is made up of 18 amino acids. Trimming removed 1 base at V and 4 bases at J, with 20 bases between. Written as DNA, the CDR3 is TGTGCTAGTGGTTTGGACGGAGCAGGGCGGGGTTTTAATCAGCCCCAGCATTTT. Protein product: CASGLDGAGRGFNQPQHF.

This sequence joins TRBV5-1 and TRBJ2-5; D is unresolved. The length of the CDR3 is 13 residues. V dropped 0 bases and J dropped 0 bases, with 3 bases sitting between them. CDR1 is SGHRS, CDR2 YFSETQ, per germline. CDR3 sequence reads: CASSLAYQETQYF. As DNA, the CDR3 is TGCGCCAGCAGCTTGGCGTACCAAGAGACCCAGTACTTC. The whole variable domain, remainder taken from reference TRBV5-1 and TRBJ2-5, is KAGVTQTPRYLIKTRGQQVTLSCSPISGHRSVSWYQQTPGQGLQFLFEYFSETQRNKGNFPGRFSGRQFSNSRSEMNVSTLELGDSALYLCASSLAYQETQYFGPGTRLLVL.